Shown below are 5 T cell receptor beta chains from a single sample sequenced in a study of PD-1 blockade in classical Hodgkin lymphoma. Sequencing used immunoSEQ multiplex PCR; TCRdb keeps in-frame clones, though not all of them. The table records about 17,000 clones, less than 75% of them present only once. The time point: cycle 4 day 1 (C4D1), after less than seven weeks of nivolumab. Every one of the patients relapsed after autologous stem cell transplantation (brentuximab vedotin exposure was variable). The specimen comprised peripheral blood mononuclear cells (PBMCs), sampled before the fourth cycle of nivolumab. The source of these receptors is a human donor with classical Hodgkin lymphoma.

J is TRBJ2-5 and V is TRBV5-6; 8 nucleotides align to TRBD1. The CDR3 is 16 amino acids. Germline V gives CDR1 SGHDT, CDR2 YYEEEE. Trimming at V came to 4 bases and at J to 4 bases, leaving 12 bases not matched to a gene. The chain's CDR3 is CASSPLGQVGRETQYF. The CDR3 nucleotides are TGTGCCAGCAGCCCGTTGGGACAGGTAGGGCGAGAGACCCAGTACTTC.

The rearrangement uses TRBV6-1 and TRBJ1-1; TRBD1 matches 8 bases. V was clipped by 1 base and J by 4 bases; unmatched bases: 5. CDR1 and CDR2 (germline): MNHNS, SASEGT. The CDR3 has 15 residues. CDR3 amino acids: CASSEVRGPGTEAFF. In DNA, the CDR3 is TGTGCCAGCAGTGAAGTCAGGGGGCCCGGCACTGAAGCTTTCTTT.

The V and J genes are TRBV4-1 and TRBJ2-2; weak D call: TRBD2 (7 bases). In germline, CDR1 is MGHRA, CDR2 YSYEKL. V was shortened by 2 bases and J by 1 base, with 11 bases between the two germline ends. The CDR3 length is 16 residues. The CDR3 sequence is CASSQFGGQNTGELFF. DNA for the CDR3: TGCGCCAGCAGCCAATTCGGGGGGCAGAACACCGGGGAGCTGTTTTTT.

The chain couples TRBV7-9 to TRBJ2-7; TRBD2 matches at 9 bases. V shed 3 bases and J 3 bases; nucleotides not matched to a gene: 9. Germline CDR1 is SEHNR and CDR2 is FQNEAQ (reference sequence). There are 16 residues in the CDR3. CDR3 sequence: CASSFYNLAGDYEQYF. The CDR3 DNA reads as TGTGCCAGCAGCTTCTATAATTTAGCGGGGGACTACGAGCAGTACTTC.

This clone showed up just a few times. This chain joins TRBV19 and TRBJ2-1; D possibly corresponds to TRBD2 (6 bases). This CDR3 has 14 amino acids. Germline V gene sequence: CDR1 LNHDA, CDR2 SQIVND (reference sequence). The germline V and J ends were trimmed by 7 bases and 3 bases, with 13 bases remaining between them. The CDR3 bases are TGTGCCAGTATAGGAGGGAGCCACTACAATGAGCAGTTCTTC. It translates to CASIGGSHYNEQFF.